This T cell receptor (beta chain) was found in a study of cytomegalovirus exposure and HLA in healthy donors. On the study more broadly: Researchers found that about 84% of just under 400 genotyped donors fell within the Caucasian-associated ancestry cluster. Study results and caveats: According to reports, the classifier identified cytomegalovirus status with high specificity and sensitivity. In a later analysis, TCR beta V- and J-gene trimming showed a link to a missense DCLRE1C variant. The majority of CMV-associated TCR beta chains were reported as apparently HLA-restricted in a later analysis.

Turning to this clone: Its antigen is still unknown.

With 3 bases clipped from V and 6 bases from J, the junction kept 8 bases outside the gene matches. This CDR3 contains 13 residues. CDR1 and CDR2 (germline): SQVTM, ANQGSEA. PCR involved 60 Vbeta and 13 Jbeta primers. Clones were sequenced by immunoSEQ multiplex PCR, and TCRdb holds only the in-frame ones, with some missing. The repertoire includes around 110,000 clones, roughly 69% of them detected once, and less than 9.5% sits in the top ten. The source material was PBMCs. The chain has TRBV29-1 and TRBJ2-7, with 7 bases identical to TRBD1. This TCR was sampled from a woman in her thirties or forties in good health and CMV-seropositive. The CDR3 nucleotides are TGCAGCGTTGAGGGGACAGCTGGACGCGAGCAGTACTTC. The encoded protein is CSVEGTAGREQYF.